The 22 T cell receptor beta chains below were found in one sample sequenced in a study of cytomegalovirus exposure and HLA in healthy donors. With 60 Vbeta and 13 Jbeta primers, the PCR was carried out. TCRdb keeps only in-frame clones here, not all; method: immunoSEQ multiplex PCR. The table records 150,000 to 200,000 clones, approximately 85% of them present only once. The material sequenced was PBMCs. The receptors derive from a man aged 18 to 30 in good health and CMV-seronegative.

This clone occurred a few times. J is TRBJ1-4 and V is TRBV5-1; the D gene is possibly TRBD1 (6 bases). The germline gives CDR1 SGHRS, CDR2 YFSETQ. This CDR3 has 16 residues. V lost 0 bases to trimming and J lost 0 bases, with 9 bases between them. CDR3 region: CASSLGYRATNEKLFF. CDR3 sequence (DNA): TGCGCCAGCAGCTTGGGATACAGGGCAACTAATGAAAAACTGTTTTTT.

The chain couples TRBV4-2 to TRBJ2-7, with D possibly TRBD2 on 6 matching bases. Looked up from germline, CDR1 is LGHNA and CDR2 is YNFKEQ. The CDR3 consists of 17 residues. Trimming removed 3 bases at V and 0 bases at J, with 18 bases between. The CDR3 bases are TGTGCCAGCAGCCAGCTAGCGTCAGTCCGGAGCTCCTACGAGCAGTACTTC. Amino acids: CASSQLASVRSSYEQYF.

Only a few counts were recorded for this clone. The rearrangement links TRBV7-4 to TRBJ1-2; D is ambiguous. V lost 9 bases, J lost 8 bases, and 7 bases lay in between. CDR1 is SGHVT, CDR2 SQSDAQ, per germline. CDR3 length: 9 residues. The CDR3 loop reads CARRRGYTF. CDR3 nucleotides: TGTGCCAGGCGGCGGGGCTACACCTTC.

This chain joins TRBV9 and TRBJ2-2; D perhaps matches TRBD1 (5 bases). Trimming cost V 0 bases and J 8 bases, with 11 bases left between them. Germline V lookup: CDR1 SGDLS, CDR2 YYNGEE. The CDR3 runs to 14 residues. CDR3 residues: CASSVDGASGELFF. The CDR3, as DNA: TGTGCCAGCAGCGTAGATGGGGCATCGGGGGAGCTGTTTTTT.

The genes are TRBV27 and TRBJ2-7; D may be TRBD1 (5 bases). Germline loops: CDR1 MNHEY, CDR2 SMNVEV (reference sequence). This CDR3 contains 13 residues. V lost 6 bases to trimming and J lost 2 bases, with 11 bases between them. CDR3 in amino acids: CASSPGITYEQYF. The CDR3 DNA is TGTGCCAGCAGCCCAGGGATCACCTACGAGCAGTACTTC.

This clone occurred a few times. This chain links TRBV10-3 with TRBJ1-2; 7 positions match TRBD1. The CDR3 runs 13 residues. The V gene end was trimmed by 6 bases and the J gene end by 2 bases; junction bases not matched to a gene: 3. The germline V gene encodes CDR1 ENHRY and CDR2 SYGVKD. CDR3 residues: CAISPTGNYGYTF. The CDR3 DNA reads as TGTGCCATCAGCCCGACAGGGAACTATGGCTACACCTTC.

This clone was seen more than once but under ten times. This CDR3 is also generated by other DNA sequences in the sample. The chain is built from TRBV4-3 and TRBJ1-1; D might be TRBD1 (5 bases). The V gene lost 1 base and the J gene lost 2 bases, with 17 bases spanning the gap. The CDR3 consists of 17 residues. Germline values: CDR1 LGHNA, CDR2 YSLEER. The DNA of the CDR3 is TGCGCCAGCAGCCAAGTTTCGTTAGGGGCTCACAACACTGAAGCTTTCTTT. Its protein is CASSQVSLGAHNTEAFF.

The chain carries TRBV6-5 and TRBJ2-5; 7 bases line up with TRBD2. Germline CDR1 MNHEY, CDR2 SVGAGI. The CDR3 totals 16 residues. Trimming removed 0 bases from V and 5 bases from J; junction bases left unmatched: 9. In DNA form, the CDR3 reads TGTGCCAGCAGTTACTCAGGGAGGGGAAAAGGGGAGACCCAGTACTTC. Its protein product is CASSYSGRGKGETQYF.

V is TRBV5-1 and J is TRBJ2-5; 11 nucleotides match TRBD1. The CDR3 loop spans 14 amino acids. The germline V gene encodes CDR1 SGHRS and CDR2 YFSETQ. Germline trimming cut 6 bases from V and 5 bases from J; bases unmatched to any gene: 6. CDR3 DNA sequence: TGCGCCAGCACCCCGGGGACAGGGGGGGAGACCCAGTACTTC. Translating it yields CASTPGTGGETQYF.

CDR3 coding DNA: TGTGCCAGCAGTGAAGGGCCTCAGGCCCAGCCCCAGCATTTT. Protein: CASSEGPQAQPQHF. V usage is TRBV6-1 and J usage is TRBJ1-5; D is uncertain. The CDR3 spans 14 residues. CDR1 and CDR2 (germline): MNHNS, SASEGT. The V gene lost 1 base and the J gene lost 7 bases, with 11 bases spanning the gap.

The J gene is TRBJ2-1, the V gene TRBV9, with 12 positions matching TRBD2. From germline, CDR1 is SGDLS and CDR2 YYNGEE. The CDR3 runs to 17 residues. The J segment lost 11 bases and the V segment lost 3 bases, leaving 15 bases of the junction unmatched. The DNA for the CDR3 is TGTGCCAGCAGCGCCCAAAGGGGGACTAGCGGGCACTTAAAGCAGTTCTTC. The encoded protein is CASSAQRGTSGHLKQFF.

As concerns this clone: This same CDR3 is encoded by further DNA sequences in the sample. CDR3 residues: CASMPRDSTNEKLFF. CDR3 sequence (DNA): TGTGCCAGCATGCCACGGGACTCAACTAATGAAAAACTGTTTTTT. The V call is TRBV28, the J call TRBJ1-4; possible D gene TRBD1, 5 bases. Trimming left V 7 bases short and J 0 bases short, with 12 bases between. Germline V lookup: CDR1 MDHEN, CDR2 SYDVKM. The CDR3 has 15 amino acids.

The rearrangement joins TRBV18 to TRBJ1-2; 7 bases fit TRBD1. The CDR3 length is 16 residues. The ends lost 2 bases at V and 8 bases at J; junction bases unmatched: 14. CDR1 and CDR2 from the germline V gene are KGHSH and LQKENI. Written as DNA, the CDR3 is TGTGCCAGCTCACCAACCGGGACAGAATTGGGTATGGGCTACACCTTC. Its translation: CASSPTGTELGMGYTF.

This chain uses TRBV7-9 with TRBJ1-5; possibly TRBD1 for D (5 bases). The CDR3 totals 15 residues. V was clipped by 4 bases and J by 7 bases, with 17 bases between them. Germline V gene data show CDR1 as SEHNR and CDR2 as FQNEAQ (reference sequence). CDR3 nucleotide sequence: TGTGCCAGCAGCTCTGACAGTACAAAATCACAGCCCCAGCATTTT. Its translation is CASSSDSTKSQPQHF.

The V gene is TRBV7-2, the J gene TRBJ2-7; D not resolved. Germline CDR1 reads SGHTA; CDR2 reads FQGNSA. Between the trimmed V and J ends, which lost 1 base and 1 base, there was a span of 11 bases. This CDR3 region has 15 residues. The CDR3 reads CASSLERLTSYEQYF. CDR3 nucleotide sequence: TGTGCCAGCAGCTTAGAGCGCTTGACGTCCTACGAGCAGTACTTC.

The V call is TRBV4-1, the J call TRBJ2-3; D unclear. CDR1 is MGHRA and CDR2 is YSYEKL in the germline V gene. The CDR3 is 16 amino acids. The ends were cut back, 1 base at V and 2 bases at J, with 13 bases in the middle. CDR3 DNA: TGCGCCAGCAGCCAAGCGGGTTTCGAAAACACAGATACGCAGTATTTT. It encodes CASSQAGFENTDTQYF.

This clone has a single count. The chain has TRBV5-5 and TRBJ1-5; TRBD1 is a possible D gene (6 bases). The V end was cut by 3 bases, the J end by 5 bases, with 12 bases between. In germline, CDR1 is SGHKS, CDR2 YYEKEE (reference sequence). The CDR3 runs to 14 residues. The CDR3 reads CASSWDIFDQPQHF. DNA for the CDR3: TGTGCCAGCAGCTGGGACATCTTCGATCAGCCCCAGCATTTT.

This sequence joins TRBV14 and TRBJ1-2; no clear D gene. The CDR3 length is 15 residues. V was cut by 0 bases and J by 7 bases, with 15 bases left in between. Germline loops: CDR1 SGHDN, CDR2 FVKESK. CDR3 amino acids: CASSQDLSVSSGYTF. In nucleotides, the CDR3 is TGTGCCAGCAGCCAAGATCTGAGTGTCTCTAGTGGCTACACCTTC.

This clone has a single count. V is TRBV7-8 and J is TRBJ2-7, with 11 bases lining up with TRBD1. After removal of 1 base from V and 3 bases from J, the junction contained 5 bases not matched to a gene. Germline CDR1 is SGHVS and CDR2 is FQNEAQ. The CDR3 spans 16 residues. The CDR3 here is CASSLGRTGGIYEQYF. The CDR3 bases are TGTGCCAGCAGCTTAGGACGGACAGGGGGCATCTACGAGCAGTACTTC.

The genes are TRBV30 and TRBJ2-3; the match to TRBD1 covers 8 bases. V lost 3 bases and J lost 6; bases outside the gene matches: 5. Germline V gene data show CDR1 as GTSNPN and CDR2 as SVGIG (reference sequence). The CDR3 is made up of 13 amino acids. CDR3 loop: CAWRLTGADTQYF. The CDR3 DNA follows: TGTGCCTGGAGGCTGACAGGGGCCGATACGCAGTATTTT. Variable domain in full (rest from reference TRBV30 and TRBJ2-3): SQTIHQWPATLVQPVGSPLSLECTVEGTSNPNLYWYRQAAGRGLQLLFYSVGIGQISSEVPQNLSASRPQDRQFILSSKKLLLSDSGFYLCAWRLTGADTQYFGPGTRLTVL.

The chain recombines TRBV11-1 with TRBJ1-3; D gene ambiguous. This CDR3 contains 14 residues. Trimming shortened V by 6 bases and J by 2 bases, and 11 bases separated the two germline ends. CDR1 and CDR2 (germline): SGHAT, FQDESV (reference sequence). The CDR3 region is CASSLRETGNTIYF. CDR3 in DNA: TGTGCCAGCAGTTTACGAGAAACTGGAAACACCATATATTTT.

This clone appeared a single time. V is TRBV4-1 and J is TRBJ2-5, with 14 bases aligning to TRBD2. With 0 bases clipped from V and 4 bases from J, the junction kept 4 bases outside the gene matches. CDR3 length equals 17 residues. The germline gives CDR1 MGHRA, CDR2 YSYEKL. CDR3 in DNA: TGCGCCAGCAGCCAAGATACGGGACTAGCGGGAGCAGAGACCCAGTACTTC. It codes for CASSQDTGLAGAETQYF.